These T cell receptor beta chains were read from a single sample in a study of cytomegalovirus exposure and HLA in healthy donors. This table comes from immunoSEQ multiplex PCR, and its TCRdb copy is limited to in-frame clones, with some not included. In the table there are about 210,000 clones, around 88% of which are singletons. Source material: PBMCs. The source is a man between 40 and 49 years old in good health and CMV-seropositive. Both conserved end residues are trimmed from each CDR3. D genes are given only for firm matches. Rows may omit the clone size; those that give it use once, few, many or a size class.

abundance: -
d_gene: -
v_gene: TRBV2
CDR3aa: ASRWGGNYGYT

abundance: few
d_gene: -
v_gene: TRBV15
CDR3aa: ATSRGVGQPQH

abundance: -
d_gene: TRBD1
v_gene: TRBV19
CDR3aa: ASSIRQGIQPQH

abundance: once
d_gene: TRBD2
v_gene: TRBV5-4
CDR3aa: ASSLGRGAKNIQY

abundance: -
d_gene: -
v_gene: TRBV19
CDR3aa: ASSTGQNSYEQY

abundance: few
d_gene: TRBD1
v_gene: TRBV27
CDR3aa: ASRLSGGNSPLH

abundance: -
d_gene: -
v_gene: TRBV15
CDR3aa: ATSREYPGTEAF

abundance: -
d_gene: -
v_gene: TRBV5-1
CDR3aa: ASSLYDSGTEAF

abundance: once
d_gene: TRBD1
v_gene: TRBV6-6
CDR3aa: ASRKDRGPNYGYT

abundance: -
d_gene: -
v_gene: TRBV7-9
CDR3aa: ASSLDPVFNYGYT

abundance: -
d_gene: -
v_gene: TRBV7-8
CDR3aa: ASSPSGGPKNSQY

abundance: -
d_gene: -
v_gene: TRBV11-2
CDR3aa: ASSFQGSRGEKLF

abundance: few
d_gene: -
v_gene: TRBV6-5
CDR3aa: ASRSLINGYT

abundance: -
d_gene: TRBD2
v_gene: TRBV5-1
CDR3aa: ASSPGGLAGGTTDTQY

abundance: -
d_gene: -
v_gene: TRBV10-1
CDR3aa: ASSDIRGYVGNTIY

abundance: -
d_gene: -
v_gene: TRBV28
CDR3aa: ASNMEQGMNTEAF

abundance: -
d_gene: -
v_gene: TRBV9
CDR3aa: ASSVGILVMDEQY

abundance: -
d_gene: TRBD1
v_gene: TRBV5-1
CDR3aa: ASSLGTGGRNTEAF

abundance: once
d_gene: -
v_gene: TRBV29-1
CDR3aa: SVEDSSNEKLF

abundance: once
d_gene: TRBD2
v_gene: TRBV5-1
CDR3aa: ASSLGAAGASYEQY

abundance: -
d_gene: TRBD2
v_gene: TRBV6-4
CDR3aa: ASRGTSGANEQF

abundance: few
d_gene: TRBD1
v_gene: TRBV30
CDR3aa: AWSDTGQGNTEAF